This T cell receptor (beta chain) was observed in a study of blood T cell repertoires in COVID-19. Some clones are missing from TCRdb's copy, which holds only in-frame ones; the method was immunoSEQ multiplex PCR. The sample records about 29,000 clones, roughly 90% being singletons. CDR3 length: 19 residues. Germline V gene lookup returns CDR1 SGDLS and CDR2 YYNGEE. The V segment lost 0 bases and the J segment 0 bases; nucleotides outside the gene matches: 8. The genes are TRBV9 and TRBJ2-2; TRBD2 matches at 10 bases. This TCR was recovered from a human donor in a cohort sampled during active COVID-19. The specimen sequenced was peripheral blood. CDR3: CASSVDFTSGVANTGELFF. For the CDR3, the DNA is TGTGCCAGCAGCGTAGATTTCACTAGCGGGGTCGCGAACACCGGGGAGCTGTTTTTT.